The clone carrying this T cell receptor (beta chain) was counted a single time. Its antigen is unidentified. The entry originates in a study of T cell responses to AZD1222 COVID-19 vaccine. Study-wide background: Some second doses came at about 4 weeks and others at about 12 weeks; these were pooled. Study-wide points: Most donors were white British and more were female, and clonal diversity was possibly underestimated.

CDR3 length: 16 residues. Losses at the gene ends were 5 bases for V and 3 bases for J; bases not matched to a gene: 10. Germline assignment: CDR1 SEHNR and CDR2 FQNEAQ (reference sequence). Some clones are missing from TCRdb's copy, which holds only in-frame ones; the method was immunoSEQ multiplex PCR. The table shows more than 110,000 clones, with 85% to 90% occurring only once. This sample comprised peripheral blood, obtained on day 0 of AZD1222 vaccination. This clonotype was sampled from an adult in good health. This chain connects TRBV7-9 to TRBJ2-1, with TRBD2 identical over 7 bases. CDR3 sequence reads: CASSPPLAPNYNEQFF. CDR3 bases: TGTGCCAGCAGCCCCCCACTAGCGCCGAACTACAATGAGCAGTTCTTC.